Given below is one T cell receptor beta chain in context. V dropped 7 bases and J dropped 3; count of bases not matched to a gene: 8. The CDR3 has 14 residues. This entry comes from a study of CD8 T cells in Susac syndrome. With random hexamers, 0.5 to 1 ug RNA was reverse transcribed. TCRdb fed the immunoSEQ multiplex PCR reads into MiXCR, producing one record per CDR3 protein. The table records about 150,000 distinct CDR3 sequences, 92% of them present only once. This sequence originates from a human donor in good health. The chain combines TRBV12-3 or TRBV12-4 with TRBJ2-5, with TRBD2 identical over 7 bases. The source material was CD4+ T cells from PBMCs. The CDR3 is CASTPGGREETQYF. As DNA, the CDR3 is TGTGCCAGCACCCCGGGGGGTCGAGAAGAGACCCAGTACTTC.